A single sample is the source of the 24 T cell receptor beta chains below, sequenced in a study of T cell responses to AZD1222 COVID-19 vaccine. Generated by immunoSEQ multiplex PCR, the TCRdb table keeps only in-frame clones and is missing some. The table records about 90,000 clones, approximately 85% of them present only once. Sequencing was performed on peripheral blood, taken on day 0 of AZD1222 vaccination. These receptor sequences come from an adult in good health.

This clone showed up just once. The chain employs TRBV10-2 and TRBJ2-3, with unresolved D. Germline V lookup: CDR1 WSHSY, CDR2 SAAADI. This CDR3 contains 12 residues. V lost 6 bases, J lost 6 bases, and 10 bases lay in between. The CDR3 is CASSPLGDTQYF. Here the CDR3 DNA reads TGCGCCAGCAGCCCCCTTGGGGATACGCAGTATTTT.

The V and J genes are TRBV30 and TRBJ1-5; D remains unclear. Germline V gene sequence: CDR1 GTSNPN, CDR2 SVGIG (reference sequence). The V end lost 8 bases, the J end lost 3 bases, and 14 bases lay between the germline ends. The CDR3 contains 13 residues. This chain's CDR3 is CAISDGDNQPQHF. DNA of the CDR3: TGTGCCATCTCTGACGGGGACAATCAGCCCCAGCATTTT. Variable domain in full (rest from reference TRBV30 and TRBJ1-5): SQTIHQWPATLVQPVGSPLSLECTVEGTSNPNLYWYRQAAGRGLQLLFYSVGIGQISSEVPQNLSASRPQDRQFILSSKKLLLSDSGFYLCAISDGDNQPQHFGDGTRLSIL.

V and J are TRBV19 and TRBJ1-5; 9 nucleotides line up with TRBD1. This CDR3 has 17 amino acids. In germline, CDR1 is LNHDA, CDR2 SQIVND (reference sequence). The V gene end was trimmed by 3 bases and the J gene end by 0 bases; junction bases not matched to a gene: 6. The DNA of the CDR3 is TGTGCCAGTAGTATTCTGACAGGGGGATATAGCAATCAGCCCCAGCATTTT. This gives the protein CASSILTGGYSNQPQHF.

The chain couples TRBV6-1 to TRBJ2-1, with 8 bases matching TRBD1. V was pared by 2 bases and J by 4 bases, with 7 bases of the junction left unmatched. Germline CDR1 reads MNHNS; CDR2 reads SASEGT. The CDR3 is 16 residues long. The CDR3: CASSEKGRGPYNEQFF. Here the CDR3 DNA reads TGTGCCAGCAGTGAAAAGGGCAGGGGGCCTTACAATGAGCAGTTCTTC.

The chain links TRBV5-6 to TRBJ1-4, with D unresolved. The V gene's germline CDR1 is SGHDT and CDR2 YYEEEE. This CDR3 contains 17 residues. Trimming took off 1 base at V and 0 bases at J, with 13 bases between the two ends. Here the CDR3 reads CASSLYAGRATNEKLFF. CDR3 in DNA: TGTGCCAGCAGCTTGTATGCAGGTCGTGCAACTAATGAAAAACTGTTTTTT.

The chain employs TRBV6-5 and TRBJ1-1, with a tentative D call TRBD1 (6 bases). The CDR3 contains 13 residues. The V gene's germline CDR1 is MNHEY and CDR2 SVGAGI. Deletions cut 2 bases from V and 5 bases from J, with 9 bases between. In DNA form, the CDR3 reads TGTGCCAGCAGTTACGAGGGGGGGACTGAAGCTTTCTTT. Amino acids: CASSYEGGTEAFF.

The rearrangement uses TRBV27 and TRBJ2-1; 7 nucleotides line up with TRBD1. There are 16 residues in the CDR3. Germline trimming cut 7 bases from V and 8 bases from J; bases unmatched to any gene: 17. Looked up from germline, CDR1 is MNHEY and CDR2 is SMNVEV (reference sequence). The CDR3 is CASTLYGGQPRDEQFF. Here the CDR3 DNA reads TGTGCCAGCACCCTTTATGGGGGACAGCCAAGGGATGAGCAGTTCTTC.

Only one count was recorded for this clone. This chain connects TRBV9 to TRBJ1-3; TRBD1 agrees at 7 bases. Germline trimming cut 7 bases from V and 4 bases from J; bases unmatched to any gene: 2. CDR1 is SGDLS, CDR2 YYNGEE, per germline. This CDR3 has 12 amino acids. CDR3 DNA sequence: TGTGCCAGCCGGGGACAGGGAAACACCATATATTTT. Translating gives CASRGQGNTIYF. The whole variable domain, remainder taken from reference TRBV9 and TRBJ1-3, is DSGVTQTPKHLITATGQRVTLRCSPRSGDLSVYWYQQSLDQGLQFLIQYYNGEERAKGNILERFSAQQFPDLHSELNLSSLELGDSALYFCASRGQGNTIYFGEGSWLTVV.

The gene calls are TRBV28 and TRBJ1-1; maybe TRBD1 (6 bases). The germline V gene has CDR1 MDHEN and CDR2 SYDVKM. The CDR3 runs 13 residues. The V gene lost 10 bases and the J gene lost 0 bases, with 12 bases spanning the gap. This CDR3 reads CATWGQLNTEAFF. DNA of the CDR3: TGTGCCACTTGGGGGCAATTGAACACTGAAGCTTTCTTT.

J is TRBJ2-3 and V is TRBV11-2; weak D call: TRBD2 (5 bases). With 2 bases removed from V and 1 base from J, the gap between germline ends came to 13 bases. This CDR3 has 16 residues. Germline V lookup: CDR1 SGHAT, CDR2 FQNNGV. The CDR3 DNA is TGTGCCAGCAGCTTAAGGACTGGCGGCGGCACAGATACGCAGTATTTT. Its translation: CASSLRTGGGTDTQYF.

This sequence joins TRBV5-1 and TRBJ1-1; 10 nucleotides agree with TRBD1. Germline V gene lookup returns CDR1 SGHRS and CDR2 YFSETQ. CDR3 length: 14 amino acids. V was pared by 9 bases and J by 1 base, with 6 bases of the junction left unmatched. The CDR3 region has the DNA TGCGCCACTGGGACAGGGGAAAGGAACACTGAAGCTTTCTTT. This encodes CATGTGERNTEAFF.

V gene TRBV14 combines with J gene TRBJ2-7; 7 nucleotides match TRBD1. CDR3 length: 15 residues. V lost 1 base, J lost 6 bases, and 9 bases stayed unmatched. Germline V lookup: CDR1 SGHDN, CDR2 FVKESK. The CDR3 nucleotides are TGTGCCAGCAGCCAAGGAACAGGGGCCCACCCCGAGCAGTACTTC. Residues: CASSQGTGAHPEQYF. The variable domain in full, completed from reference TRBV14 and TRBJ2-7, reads EAGVTQFPSHSVIEKGQTVTLRCDPISGHDNLYWYRRVMGKEIKFLLHFVKESKQDESGMPNNRFLAERTGGTYSTLKVQPAELEDSGVYFCASSQGTGAHPEQYFGPGTRLTVT.

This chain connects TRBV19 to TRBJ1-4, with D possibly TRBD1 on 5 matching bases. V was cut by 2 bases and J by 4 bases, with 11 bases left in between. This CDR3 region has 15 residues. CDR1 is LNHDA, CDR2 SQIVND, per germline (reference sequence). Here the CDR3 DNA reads TGTGCCAGTAGTATACCCGGGACGGGTAATGAAAAACTGTTTTTT. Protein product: CASSIPGTGNEKLFF.

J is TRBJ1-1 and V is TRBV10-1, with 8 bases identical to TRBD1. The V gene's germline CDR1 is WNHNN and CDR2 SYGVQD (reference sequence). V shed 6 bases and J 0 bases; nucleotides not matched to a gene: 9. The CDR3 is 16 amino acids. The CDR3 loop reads CASRNGQGGMNTEAFF. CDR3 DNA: TGCGCCAGCAGGAATGGACAGGGAGGCATGAACACTGAAGCTTTCTTT.

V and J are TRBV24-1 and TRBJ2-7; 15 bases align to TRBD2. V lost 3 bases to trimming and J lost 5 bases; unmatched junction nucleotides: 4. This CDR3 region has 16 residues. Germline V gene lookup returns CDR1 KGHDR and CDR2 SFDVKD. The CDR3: CATSDPGLAGGNEQYF. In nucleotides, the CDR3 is TGTGCCACCAGTGATCCGGGACTAGCGGGAGGCAACGAGCAGTACTTC.

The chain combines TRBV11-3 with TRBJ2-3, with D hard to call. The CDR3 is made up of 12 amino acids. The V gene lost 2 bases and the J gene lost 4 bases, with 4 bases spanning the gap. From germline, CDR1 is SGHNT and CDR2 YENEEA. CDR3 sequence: CASSLSPDTQYF. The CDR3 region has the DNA TGTGCCAGCAGCTTAAGCCCAGATACGCAGTATTTT.

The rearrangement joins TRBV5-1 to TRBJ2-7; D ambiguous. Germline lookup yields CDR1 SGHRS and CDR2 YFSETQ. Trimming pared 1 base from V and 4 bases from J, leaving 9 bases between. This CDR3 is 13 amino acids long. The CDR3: CASSLSLAYEQYF. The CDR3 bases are TGCGCCAGCAGCTTGTCTTTAGCTTACGAGCAGTACTTC.

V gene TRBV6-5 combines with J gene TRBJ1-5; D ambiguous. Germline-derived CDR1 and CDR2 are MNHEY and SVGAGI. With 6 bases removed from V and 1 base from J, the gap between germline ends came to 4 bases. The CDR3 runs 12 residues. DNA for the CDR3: TGTGCCAGCAGCGCGAGCAATCAGCCCCAGCATTTT. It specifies CASSASNQPQHF.

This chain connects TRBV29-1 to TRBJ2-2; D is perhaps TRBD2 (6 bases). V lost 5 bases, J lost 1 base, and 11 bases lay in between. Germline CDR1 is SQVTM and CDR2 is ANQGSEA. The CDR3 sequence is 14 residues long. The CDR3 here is CSVRRGLNTGELFF. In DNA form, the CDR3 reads TGCAGCGTTAGACGGGGACTGAACACCGGGGAGCTGTTTTTT.

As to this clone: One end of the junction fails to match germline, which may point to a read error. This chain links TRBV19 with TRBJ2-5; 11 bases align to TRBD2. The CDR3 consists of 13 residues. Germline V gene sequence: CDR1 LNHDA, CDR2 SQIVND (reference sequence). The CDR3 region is CASSMQNSGRADF. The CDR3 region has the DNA TGTGCCAGTAGTATGCAAAATAGCGGGAGGGCTGACTTC.

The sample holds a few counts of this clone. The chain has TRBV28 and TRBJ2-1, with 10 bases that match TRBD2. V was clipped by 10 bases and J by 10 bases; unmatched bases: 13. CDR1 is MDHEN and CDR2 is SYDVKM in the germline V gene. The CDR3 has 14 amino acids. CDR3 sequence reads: CATNPGLAKQEQFF. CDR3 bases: TGTGCCACCAATCCGGGACTAGCGAAACAGGAGCAGTTCTTC.

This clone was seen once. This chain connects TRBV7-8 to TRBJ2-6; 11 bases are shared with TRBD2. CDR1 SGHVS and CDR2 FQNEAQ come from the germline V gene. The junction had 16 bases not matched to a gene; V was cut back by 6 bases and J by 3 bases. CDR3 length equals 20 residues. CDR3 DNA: TGTGCCAGCAGTACAGCCCCACTAGCGGGAGATCTGGATGGGGCCAACGTCCTGACTTTC. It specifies CASSTAPLAGDLDGANVLTF.

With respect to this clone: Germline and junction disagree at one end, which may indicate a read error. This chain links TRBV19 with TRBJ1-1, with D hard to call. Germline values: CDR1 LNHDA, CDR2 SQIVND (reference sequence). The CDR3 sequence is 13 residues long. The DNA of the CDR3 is TGTGCCGGTAGCGGGAACATGAACACTGAAGCTTTCTTT. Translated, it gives CAGSGNMNTEAFF.

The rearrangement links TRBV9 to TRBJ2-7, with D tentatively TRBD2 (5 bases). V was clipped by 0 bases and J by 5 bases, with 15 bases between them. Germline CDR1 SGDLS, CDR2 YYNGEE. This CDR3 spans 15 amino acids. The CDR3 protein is CASSVGKRGPHEQYF. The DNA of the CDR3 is TGTGCCAGCAGCGTAGGCAAAAGAGGGCCCCACGAGCAGTACTTC.